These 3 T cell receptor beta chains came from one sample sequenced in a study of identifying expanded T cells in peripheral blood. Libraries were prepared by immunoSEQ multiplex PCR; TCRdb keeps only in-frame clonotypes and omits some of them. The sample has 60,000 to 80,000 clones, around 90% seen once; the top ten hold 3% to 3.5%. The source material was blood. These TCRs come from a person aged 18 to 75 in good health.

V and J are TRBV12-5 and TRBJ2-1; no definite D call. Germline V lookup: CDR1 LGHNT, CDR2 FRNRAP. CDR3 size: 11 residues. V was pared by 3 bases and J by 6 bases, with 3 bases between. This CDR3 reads CASGFFNEQFF. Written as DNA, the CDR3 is TGTGCTAGTGGTTTTTTCAATGAGCAGTTCTTC.

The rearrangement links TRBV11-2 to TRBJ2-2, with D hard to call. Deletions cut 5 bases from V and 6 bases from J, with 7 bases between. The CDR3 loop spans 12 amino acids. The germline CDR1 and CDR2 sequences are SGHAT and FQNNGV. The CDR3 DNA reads TGTGCCAGCAGCCCGCCCTCCGGGGAGCTGTTTTTT. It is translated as CASSPPSGELFF.

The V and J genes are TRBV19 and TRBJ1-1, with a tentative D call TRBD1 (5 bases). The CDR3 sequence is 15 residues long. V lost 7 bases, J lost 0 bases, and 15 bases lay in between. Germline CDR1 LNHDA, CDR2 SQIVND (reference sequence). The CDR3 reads CASISQGRVNTEAFF. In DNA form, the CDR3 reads TGTGCCAGTATTTCCCAGGGACGGGTGAACACTGAAGCTTTCTTT.